These T cell receptor beta chains were read from a single sample in a study of cytomegalovirus exposure and HLA in healthy donors. Using immunoSEQ multiplex PCR, the repertoire was profiled, and TCRdb retains in-frame clones only, with some absent. The sample shows around 67,000 clones, 55% to 80% of them seen only once. The specimen was PBMCs. The receptors derive from a woman aged 45-59 years in good health and CMV-seronegative. The CDR3 runs from the conserved cysteine through the conserved F or W. The D gene is left open where the match is weak. Only some rows state a clone size, as once, few, many or a class for expanded clones.

clone_size	v_call	d_call	j_call	cdr3_nt	cdr3_aa
few	TRBV2	.	TRBJ2-3	TGTGCCAGCAGTAGTCAGATTAGCACAGATACGCAGTATTTT	CASSSQISTDTQYF
.	TRBV6-5	.	TRBJ1-1	TGTGCCAGCAGTTACTCAGGGGCTGGGAACACTGAAGCTTTCTTT	CASSYSGAGNTEAFF
.	TRBV7-2	.	TRBJ1-5	TGTGCCAGCAGCTTAGGGTGGGCCTTTTATCAGCCCCAGCATTTT	CASSLGWAFYQPQHF
.	TRBV7-9	TRBD1	TRBJ2-5	TGTGCCAGCAAGCGACAGGGACCCGAGACCCAGTACTTC	CASKRQGPETQYF
once	TRBV7-9	.	TRBJ2-5	TGTGCCAGCAGCGTCAGGGAACAAGAGACCCAGTACTTC	CASSVREQETQYF
.	TRBV5-8	.	TRBJ1-2	TGTGCCAGCAGAGGAAACAGGGCTATGAGGATTACCTTC	CASRGNRAMRITF
.	TRBV7-9	.	TRBJ2-1	TGTGCCAGCAGCTTAGTAGTGGGAGAGGGAAATGAGCAGTTCTTC	CASSLVVGEGNEQFF
.	TRBV27	.	TRBJ2-6	TGTGCCAGCAGTTTATACAGCACTGGGGCCAACGTCCTGACTTTC	CASSLYSTGANVLTF
few	TRBV6-6	.	TRBJ2-2	TGTGCCAGCAAACCCTTCGGCGGGGAGCTGTTTTTT	CASKPFGGELFF
.	TRBV18	TRBD2	TRBJ2-3	TGTGCCAGCTCACCACGAGGCGGGAGGGCTGGAGATACGCAGTATTTT	CASSPRGGRAGDTQYF
.	TRBV6-5	.	TRBJ1-1	TGTGCCAGCAGGAAACCTACGATACTTCAAGCTTTCTTT	CASRKPTILQAFF
.	TRBV14	.	TRBJ1-3	TGTGCCAGCAGGCACAGCTCTGGAAACACCATATATTTT	CASRHSSGNTIYF
.	TRBV5-1	.	TRBJ1-1	TGCGCCAGCAGCTTGAGGGGGGGCACTGAAGCTTTCTTT	CASSLRGGTEAFF
few	TRBV4-2	.	TRBJ2-2	TGTGCCAGCAGCCAAGACGAGGCCCCCGGGGAGCTGTTTTTT	CASSQDEAPGELFF
.	TRBV7-9	TRBD2	TRBJ2-1	TGTGCCACGGGACTAGCGGCCTACAATGAGCAGTTCTTC	CATGLAAYNEQFF
once	TRBV7-2	TRBD1	TRBJ1-2	TGTGCCAGCAGCCCACAGGGGGCTTATGGCTACACCTTC	CASSPQGAYGYTF
.	TRBV5-1	TRBD2	TRBJ2-1	TGCGCCAGCAGTCGACAGCTCACCGGGACTAGCGTACCGGAGCAGTTCTTC	CASSRQLTGTSVPEQFF
few	TRBV28	TRBD2	TRBJ2-1	TGTGCCAGCAGTTTGTTAGCGGGGGTCGGCAATGAGCAGTTCTTC	CASSLLAGVGNEQFF
.	TRBV5-1	TRBD2	TRBJ2-5	TGCGCCAGCAGCGGGACTAGGGGCGTGCGAGAGACCCAGTACTTC	CASSGTRGVRETQYF
.	TRBV18	.	TRBJ2-1	TGTGCCAGCTCACCGAATTCTAGGAGCAATGAGCAGTTCTTC	CASSPNSRSNEQFF
once	TRBV2	.	TRBJ2-7	TGTGCCAGCATCGGCGGCCTCTCCTACGAGCAGTACTTC	CASIGGLSYEQYF
.	TRBV30	.	TRBJ1-1	TGTGCCTGGGGGCCCCACGTGTTCGCTGAAGCTTTCTTT	CAWGPHVFAEAFF
.	TRBV18	.	TRBJ2-7	TGTGCCAGCTCACCCCTGGTCGTCTCGAGCTCCTACGAGCAGTACTTC	CASSPLVVSSSYEQYF
many	TRBV11-1	TRBD2	TRBJ2-1	TGTGCCAGCAGCCTCCGGGACTACCTATACAATGAGCAGTTCTTC	CASSLRDYLYNEQFF
.	TRBV29-1	.	TRBJ2-1	TGCAGCATCAAACGTGTAGAGAGCTCCTACAATGAGCAGTTCTTC	CSIKRVESSYNEQFF
.	TRBV6-1	.	TRBJ1-2	TGTGCCAGCAGTGAGACAGCTTATGGCTACACCTTC	CASSETAYGYTF
.	TRBV5-1	.	TRBJ2-4	TGCGCCAGCAGCTCCCCGGATTGGGCCTCAGAGGCCAAAAACATTCAGTACTTC	CASSSPDWASEAKNIQYF
once	TRBV28	.	TRBJ2-2	TGTGCCAGCCAGGGGCGAGGCCGGAACACCGGGGAGCTGTTTTTT	CASQGRGRNTGELFF
few	TRBV18	.	TRBJ2-3	TGTGCCAGCTCACCCGAGGGAGATACGCAGTATTTT	CASSPEGDTQYF
many	TRBV19	.	TRBJ2-3	TGTGCCAGTAGTCCCCCAGGGGGCGGGAGAGATACGCAGTATTTT	CASSPPGGGRDTQYF
.	TRBV4-2	TRBD2	TRBJ2-2	TGTGCCAGCAGCCAGGATGCCGGACTAGCGGGAGGTGTCCCAACTGGGGAGCTGTTTTTT	CASSQDAGLAGGVPTGELFF
.	TRBV28	.	TRBJ1-4	TGTGCCAGCAGTCAAAATTCTGAAAAACTGTTTTTT	CASSQNSEKLFF
.	TRBV5-1	.	TRBJ1-5	TGCGCCAGCAGCAATGACGGAGATCAGCCCCAGCATTTT	CASSNDGDQPQHF
.	TRBV30	TRBD1	TRBJ1-4	TGTGCCTGGAGTCCCGGGACAGATAATGAAAAACTGTTTTTT	CAWSPGTDNEKLFF
.	TRBV29-1	.	TRBJ2-1	TGCAGCGTGGCGACAGGACCAGTCTCCTACAATGAGCAGTTCTTC	CSVATGPVSYNEQFF
.	TRBV5-1	.	TRBJ1-4	TGCGCCAGCAGCTTGGGTGGGCCAACTAATGAAAAACTGTTTTTT	CASSLGGPTNEKLFF
.	TRBV9	.	TRBJ2-2	TGTGCCAGCTCATTAGCGCCGACCGGGGAGCTGTTTTTT	CASSLAPTGELFF
few	TRBV6-5	TRBD1	TRBJ1-5	TGTGCCAGCAGTTACGCGGGACAGGGGAATCAGCCCCAGCATTTT	CASSYAGQGNQPQHF
.	TRBV28	.	TRBJ1-5	TGTGCCAGCAGCGACGGAGGACGGAGCAATCAGCCCCAGCATTTT	CASSDGGRSNQPQHF
few	TRBV19	TRBD1	TRBJ2-4	TGTGCCACTCGACAGGGCCCCCAAAACATTCAGTACTTC	CATRQGPQNIQYF
.	TRBV6-5	TRBD1	TRBJ2-7	TGTGCCAGCAGCCCTAGGGGGCGAGGCGAGCAGTACTTC	CASSPRGRGEQYF
.	TRBV28	.	TRBJ1-5	TGTGCCAGCAGTCCGGGACATCTCCTTAGCAATCAGCCCCAGCATTTT	CASSPGHLLSNQPQHF
.	TRBV28	TRBD1	TRBJ1-1	TGTGACAGCAGTCTCCGGGACAGGGGTTCTGTTCGCACTGAAGCTTTCTTT	CDSSLRDRGSVRTEAFF
.	TRBV5-4	.	TRBJ2-1	TGTGCCAGCAGTCAAGCCAATGAGCAGTTCTTC	CASSQANEQFF
.	TRBV5-4	.	TRBJ2-7	TGTGCCAGCAGCGCACAGGTAGCTCCCTACGAGCAGTACTTC	CASSAQVAPYEQYF
few	TRBV6-1	.	TRBJ2-7	TGTGCCAGCAGTGACCCCGTTAAGCAGTACTTC	CASSDPVKQYF
.	TRBV6-5	.	TRBJ2-3	TGTGCCAGTAAAAAAACAGATACGCAGTATTTT	CASKKTDTQYF
.	TRBV5-1	.	TRBJ2-3	TGCGCCAGCAGCTTCAGGAGGGGAACAGATACGCAGTATTTT	CASSFRRGTDTQYF
.	TRBV5-6	.	TRBJ2-7	TGTGCCAGCAGCCACCAGGGATCCCACGAGCAGTACTTC	CASSHQGSHEQYF